This T cell receptor (beta chain) originates from a study of siplizumab effects on memory and regulatory T cells. The repertoire was sequenced with immunoSEQ multiplex PCR; TCRdb's copy has only in-frame clones and lacks some. This table holds roughly 56,000 clones, about 98% found once. CDR1 LGHNA and CDR2 YNFKEQ come from the germline V gene. Trimming stripped 1 base from V and 5 bases from J, with 15 bases between. CDR3 length equals 15 residues. This clonotype was obtained from a human donor in good health. Material: naive CD8+ T cells sorted from blood. The chain is built from TRBV4-2 and TRBJ2-7; D remains ambiguous. CDR3 sequence: CASSQVLDSGNEQYF. In DNA form, the CDR3 reads TGTGCCAGCAGCCAAGTCCTAGATAGTGGGAACGAGCAGTACTTC.